These 6 T cell receptor beta chains were all obtained from the same sample, sequenced in a study of blood T cell repertoires in COVID-19. Method: immunoSEQ multiplex PCR; TCRdb's copy keeps in-frame clones and lacks some. The sample yields more than 55,000 clones, over 70% seen once. The sample was peripheral blood. These receptors originate from a man in his sixties with acute or convalescent COVID-19.

This rearrangement joins TRBV12-3 or TRBV12-4 to TRBJ1-2; no firm D call. Trimming stripped 3 bases from V and 4 bases from J, with 6 bases between. This CDR3 region has 12 residues. The CDR3 region is CASSFSLYGYTF. The CDR3 region has the DNA TGTGCCAGCAGTTTTTCCCTCTATGGCTACACCTTC.

The V call is TRBV5-4, the J call TRBJ1-6; D gene uncertain. V lost 2 bases and J lost 8, with 14 bases in between. CDR3 length: 15 amino acids. Germline CDR1 is SGHNT and CDR2 is YYREEE (reference sequence). CDR3 sequence: CASSFGQLLDSPLHF. CDR3 sequence (DNA): TGTGCCAGCAGCTTTGGGCAGCTCCTTGATTCACCCCTCCACTTT. Full variable domain (rest looked up from reference TRBV5-4 and TRBJ1-6): ETGVTQSPTHLIKTRGQQVTLRCSSQSGHNTVSWYQQALGQGPQFIFQYYREEENGRGNFPPRFSGLQFPNYSSELNVNALELDDSALYLCASSFGQLLDSPLHFGNGTRLTVT.

This chain links TRBV6-5 with TRBJ1-4, with unresolved D. Between the trimmed V and J ends, which lost 0 bases and 4 bases, there was a span of 6 bases. CDR1 and CDR2 from the germline V gene are MNHEY and SVGAGI. The CDR3 length is 14 residues. The CDR3 region is CASSYSAFNEKLFF. In nucleotides, the CDR3 is TGTGCCAGCAGTTACTCGGCCTTTAATGAAAAACTGTTTTTT.

The chain joins TRBV2 to TRBJ1-5, with TRBD1 matching 7 bases. Per the germline V gene, CDR1 is SNHLY and CDR2 is FYNNEI. CDR3 length: 15 residues. V lost 8 bases, J lost 0 bases, and 7 bases stayed unmatched. This chain's CDR3 is CASGTEQASNQPQHF. CDR3 DNA: TGTGCCAGCGGGACAGAGCAAGCTAGCAATCAGCCCCAGCATTTT.

This clone showed up just once. V and J are TRBV10-1 and TRBJ1-3; D not certain. CDR1 is WNHNN, CDR2 SYGVQD, per germline (reference sequence). Trimming pared 9 bases from V and 2 bases from J, leaving 11 bases between. The CDR3 length is 13 residues. The CDR3 DNA reads as TGCGCCAGGAATTCGGAGACTGGAAACACCATATATTTT. This translates into CARNSETGNTIYF.

The chain links TRBV18 to TRBJ2-1; D possibly corresponds to TRBD2 (6 bases). V gave up 1 base and J gave up 3 bases, with 13 bases separating them. The CDR3 has 16 amino acids. Germline values: CDR1 KGHSH, CDR2 LQKENI. Written as DNA, the CDR3 is TGTGCCAGCTCACCACGAGTGGAGGGGATCTACAATGAGCAGTTCTTC. It translates to CASSPRVEGIYNEQFF.